These T cell receptor beta chains were read from a single sample in a study of control samples from healthy donors and cancer patients. The table came from immunoSEQ multiplex PCR; TCRdb's copy has only in-frame clones and leaves some out. Among about 130,000 clones, 80% to 95% were seen once, and the ten largest hold less than 0.65%. Material for sequencing was PBMCs. These receptor sequences come from a man older than 75 with head and neck cancer. Both conserved end residues are part of each CDR3. D genes are given only for firm matches. Rows give clone size only sometimes, using once, few, many, or a class for an expanded clone.

>NA|TRBJ2-1|NA|TRBV6-5
TGTGCCAGCAGTTACTCCAGGGGAGGACGCAATGAGCAGTTCTTC
CASSYSRGGRNEQFF
>NA|TRBJ1-6|NA|TRBV7-9
TGTGCCAGCACGTGGTCCCTCCACTTT
CASTWSLHF
>NA|TRBJ1-6|NA|TRBV9
TGTGCCAGCAGTACTCAGGGTCGGGGGGGTGATTCACCCCTCCACTTT
CASSTQGRGGDSPLHF
>NA|TRBJ2-7|TRBD1|TRBV18
TGTGCCAGCTCCCCAGGGACAGGCTACGAGCAGTACTTC
CASSPGTGYEQYF
>NA|TRBJ1-2|NA|TRBV19
TGTGCCAGTAGTATAGATCGACAAACTGATGGCTACACCTTC
CASSIDRQTDGYTF
>NA|TRBJ1-4|NA|TRBV5-1
TGCGCCAGCAGCTTGGAGGGGGGGCAAGAAAAACTGTTTTTT
CASSLEGGQEKLFF
>NA|TRBJ1-2|NA|TRBV7-9
TGTGCCAGCAGCCTGGAGACAGGAGCGGGGGCTAACTATGGCTACACCTTC
CASSLETGAGANYGYTF
>NA|TRBJ2-3|NA|TRBV15
TGTGCCACCAGCAGGGGAAGGGACACAGATACGCAGTATTTT
CATSRGRDTDTQYF
>once|TRBJ2-5|NA|TRBV4-1
TGCGCCAGCAGCCAAGTACTGAGCTCTATAGAGACCCAGTACTTC
CASSQVLSSIETQYF
>NA|TRBJ2-1|TRBD2|TRBV9
TGTGCCAGCAGCGGGGGACTAGCGGACAATGAGCAGTTCTTC
CASSGGLADNEQFF
>once|TRBJ2-1|TRBD2|TRBV18
TGTGCCAGCTCACGACCCTCGAGGCGGGAGGGGTCAGAGCAGTTCTTC
CASSRPSRREGSEQFF
>NA|TRBJ2-7|NA|TRBV3-1/TRBV3-2
TGTGCCAGCAGCCAAGGTATTGGGCTAGAGCAGTACTTC
CASSQGIGLEQYF
>NA|TRBJ1-5|NA|TRBV19
TGTGCCACCCGTGTCTCCCTAAAGGGGCCCCAGCATTTT
CATRVSLKGPQHF
>NA|TRBJ1-2|TRBD1|TRBV6-2/TRBV6-3
TGTGCCAGCAGTCTACAGGGGGCCTCTAACTATGGCTACACCTTC
CASSLQGASNYGYTF
>once|TRBJ2-5|TRBD2|TRBV5-1
TGCGCCAGCAGCCAGACTAGCGGGAGTTGGGAGACCCAGTACTTC
CASSQTSGSWETQYF
>NA|TRBJ2-7|TRBD1|TRBV19
TGTGCCAGTAGCCCCGGGACAGCCCCCTACGAGCAGTACTTC
CASSPGTAPYEQYF
>once|TRBJ2-2|NA|TRBV11-2
TGTGCCAGCAGCTTAGGACGGTCCGGGGAGCTGTTTTTT
CASSLGRSGELFF
>NA|TRBJ2-5|TRBD1|TRBV18
TGTGCCAGCTCACCGCTTCGTATGGGACAGGGGGCTCAAGGGGAGACCCAGTACTTC
CASSPLRMGQGAQGETQYF
>NA|TRBJ1-1|TRBD1|TRBV20-1
TGCAGTGCTAGTCAGAACAGGGGGACTGAAGCTTTCTTT
CSASQNRGTEAFF
>NA|TRBJ2-7|NA|TRBV9
TGTGCCAGCAGTCCGGGAGCGTCTCTTTTTCCGCCCTACGAGCAGTACTTC
CASSPGASLFPPYEQYF
>NA|TRBJ1-4|NA|TRBV2
TGTGCCAGCAGCCTGGGATTCTCCGGGGAAAAACTGTTTTTT
CASSLGFSGEKLFF
>NA|TRBJ1-5|NA|TRBV7-9
TGTGCCAGCAGCCGCGGACGGGAGAATCAGCCCCAGCATTTT
CASSRGRENQPQHF
>NA|TRBJ2-1|NA|TRBV24-1
TGTGCCACCTGCAGGGCCCCTAGGGAGCAGTTCTTC
CATCRAPREQFF
>NA|TRBJ2-1|TRBD2|TRBV7-8
TGTGCCAGCAGCCCCCGGACTAGCGGGGGGGCGAGCTCCTACAATGAGCAGTTCTTC
CASSPRTSGGASSYNEQFF
>NA|TRBJ2-3|TRBD2|TRBV11-2
TGTGCCAGCAGCCCCGGACTAGCGGTCACAGATACGCAGTATTTT
CASSPGLAVTDTQYF
>once|TRBJ1-3|NA|TRBV30
TGTGCCTGGAGGCCGGGGGGAGCTGGAAACACCATATATTTT
CAWRPGGAGNTIYF
>once|TRBJ2-7|TRBD2|TRBV14
TGTGCCAGCAGCCAACTCGGACTAGCGGGAGTGTACGAGCAGTACTTC
CASSQLGLAGVYEQYF
>once|TRBJ2-7|NA|TRBV18
TGTGCCAGCTCACTGTACCAAACAGGGGAGGACGAGCAGTACTTC
CASSLYQTGEDEQYF
>NA|TRBJ1-2|NA|TRBV29-1
TGCAGCGCTCAGGACAGCAACTATGGCTACACCTTC
CSAQDSNYGYTF
>once|TRBJ1-1|TRBD1|TRBV9
TGTGCCAGCATGGCGACAGGGCGGGACACTGAAGCTTTCTTT
CASMATGRDTEAFF
>NA|TRBJ1-2|NA|TRBV7-9
TGTGCCAGCAGCTTACTCACAGCCTATGGCTACACCTTC
CASSLLTAYGYTF
>NA|TRBJ1-1|NA|TRBV18
TGTGCCAGCTTAACCGGTGGCGATGAAGCTTTCTTT
CASLTGGDEAFF
>NA|TRBJ2-7|NA|TRBV11-3
TGTGCCAGCAGCTTCCGGGGAGGAGAGCAGTACTTC
CASSFRGGEQYF
>NA|TRBJ1-5|TRBD1|TRBV19
TGTGCCAGTAGTTCCGGGACAGGGGGCAATCAGCCCCAGCATTTT
CASSSGTGGNQPQHF
>once|TRBJ1-5|NA|TRBV19
TGTGCCAGTAGTATCCCGGGGGGGAATCAGCCCCAGCATTTT
CASSIPGGNQPQHF
>NA|TRBJ2-5|NA|TRBV12-3/TRBV12-4
TGTGCCAGCAGCCCGGCGAGCGAAGAGACCCAGTACTTC
CASSPASEETQYF
>NA|TRBJ1-1|NA|TRBV10-3
TGTGCCATCAGTGCGGTGACAGAGAACACTGAAGCTTTCTTT
CAISAVTENTEAFF
>NA|TRBJ1-4|NA|TRBV3-1/TRBV3-2
TGTGCCAGCAGCTTTACCGGGGCCAATGAAAAACTGTTTTTT
CASSFTGANEKLFF
>NA|TRBJ1-2|TRBD1|TRBV6-1
TGTGCCAGCAGTGAGGGACAGAGAAGCGTCTATGGCTACACCTTC
CASSEGQRSVYGYTF
>NA|TRBJ2-5|NA|TRBV3-1/TRBV3-2
TGTGCCAGCAGCCAAGATTGGAGGAGCAGGGAGACCCAGTACTTC
CASSQDWRSRETQYF
>NA|TRBJ1-2|TRBD1|TRBV5-8
TGTGCCAGCGGACAGGGTGACTATGGCTACACCTTC
CASGQGDYGYTF
>few|TRBJ1-3|NA|TRBV6-5
TGTGCCAGCATTCAACCGGTTTCAAACACCATATATTTT
CASIQPVSNTIYF
>NA|TRBJ1-4|TRBD1|TRBV9
TGTGCCAGCAGCGTAGGAGGTCGGACAGGGAATGAAAAACTGTTTTTT
CASSVGGRTGNEKLFF
>NA|TRBJ1-5|NA|TRBV12-3/TRBV12-4
TGTGCCAGCAGTTTGAACCCCGGGCCCCAGCATTTT
CASSLNPGPQHF
>NA|TRBJ2-4|NA|TRBV19
TGTGCCAGTAGTGCATCGGATCCCCGAGTGGACATTCAGTACTTC
CASSASDPRVDIQYF
>NA|TRBJ1-1|NA|TRBV5-1
TGCGCCAGCAGCTTGGGCGTGGGCTTGAACACTGAAGCTTTCTTT
CASSLGVGLNTEAFF
>NA|TRBJ2-3|TRBD2|TRBV27
TGTGCCAGCAGTTTATCGGTAGCGGGTAGCACAGATACGCAGTATTTT
CASSLSVAGSTDTQYF
>NA|TRBJ2-5|NA|TRBV5-1
TGCGCCAGCAGCTTCTTGGGTCTGGTCTTGGAGACCCAGTACTTC
CASSFLGLVLETQYF